This entry lists 26 T cell receptor beta chains sequenced from one sample in a study of blood T cell repertoires in COVID-19. The method was immunoSEQ multiplex PCR; TCRdb's version includes in-frame clones alone and lacks a portion of them. This table holds over 450,000 clones, 85% to 90% found once. The sample comprised peripheral blood. The receptors derive from a woman in her 50s with COVID-19, enrolled during active disease.

V gene TRBV6-1 combines with J gene TRBJ1-5; no definite D call. Germline assignment: CDR1 MNHNS and CDR2 SASEGT. V dropped 3 bases and J dropped 12 bases, with 9 bases sitting between them. This CDR3 comprises 11 residues. DNA of the CDR3: TGTGCCAGCAGTGAGGGCCCCCGCCAGCATTTT. It yields the protein CASSEGPRQHF.

The chain employs TRBV11-3 and TRBJ2-1, with 7 positions matching TRBD2. Germline V gives CDR1 SGHNT, CDR2 YENEEA. After removal of 1 base from V and 3 bases from J, the junction contained 6 bases not matched to a gene. The CDR3 is 16 amino acids. Here the CDR3 DNA reads TGTGCCAGCAGCTTAGTTGGGGCTAGCGGCTACAATGAGCAGTTCTTC. It is translated as CASSLVGASGYNEQFF.

The V and J genes are TRBV7-8 and TRBJ1-1, with D possibly matching TRBD1 (5 bases). CDR1 and CDR2 (germline): SGHVS, FQNEAQ. This CDR3 has 12 amino acids. The germline V and J ends were trimmed by 5 bases and 8 bases, with 12 bases remaining between them. CDR3 bases: TGTGCCAGCAGCCTACAGGTGCCCGAAGCTTTCTTT. Translated: CASSLQVPEAFF.

J is TRBJ2-1 and V is TRBV5-4, with a possible D match to TRBD1 (6 bases). This CDR3 is 17 amino acids long. Trimming left V 6 bases short and J 7 bases short, with 26 bases between. Looked up from germline, CDR1 is SGHNT and CDR2 is YYREEE (reference sequence). CDR3 sequence reads: CASTGMVQGMGENEQFF. CDR3 in DNA: TGTGCCAGCACCGGGATGGTCCAGGGGATGGGTGAGAATGAGCAGTTCTTC.

V usage is TRBV6-5 and J usage is TRBJ2-7; 8 nucleotides match TRBD2. With 7 bases clipped from V and 2 bases from J, the junction kept 7 bases outside the gene matches. The germline CDR1 and CDR2 sequences are MNHEY and SVGAGI. The CDR3 loop spans 14 amino acids. The CDR3 region has the DNA TGTGCCAGCACCCCGTCGCGGGGGGCCTACGAGCAGTACTTC. It translates to CASTPSRGAYEQYF.

To note about this clone: This CDR3 is also generated by other DNA sequences in the sample. The rearrangement links TRBV5-1 to TRBJ2-3, with 7 bases fitting TRBD1. Germline CDR1 reads SGHRS; CDR2 reads YFSETQ. V shed 0 bases, J shed 4 bases, and the junction held 8 bases outside the gene matches. CDR3 length: 16 amino acids. CDR3 DNA: TGCGCCAGCAGCTTGGATGGCAGGGGGAGCGCAGATACGCAGTATTTT. Protein: CASSLDGRGSADTQYF.

This clone has only one observation. The genes are TRBV6-2 or TRBV6-3 and TRBJ2-1, with a tentative D call TRBD1 (5 bases). This CDR3 is built from 13 residues. Deletions cut 6 bases from V and 5 bases from J, with 11 bases between. CDR1 MNHEY and CDR2 SVGEGT come from the germline V gene. The CDR3 DNA reads TGTGCCAGCAGCCTAGACAGCAACAATGAGCAGTTCTTC. Encoded protein: CASSLDSNNEQFF.

This chain uses TRBV25-1 with TRBJ1-2, with 7 bases identical to TRBD1. The CDR3 spans 15 residues. V was pared by 6 bases and J by 7 bases, with 14 bases of the junction left unmatched. CDR1 is MGHDK, CDR2 SYGVNS, per germline. The CDR3 is CASSKTDRVLGGYTF. CDR3 sequence (DNA): TGTGCCAGCAGCAAAACAGACAGGGTGCTCGGTGGCTACACCTTC.

This chain uses TRBV21-1 with TRBJ2-1; the D call of TRBD2 is as the table states it, not checked on the DNA. TRBV21-1 is a pseudogene. The CDR3 is 19 amino acids. The chain's CDR3 is CASSKKWEVAGGPNNEQFF. For the CDR3, the DNA is TGTGCCAGCAGCAAAAAATGGGAGGTCGCGGGGGGGCCGAACAATGAGCAGTTCTTC.

The rearrangement uses TRBV10-1 and TRBJ2-1; D possibly corresponds to TRBD2 (7 bases). The CDR3 runs 16 residues. Germline values: CDR1 WNHNN, CDR2 SYGVQD (reference sequence). V was shortened by 3 bases and J by 5 bases, with 17 bases between the two germline ends. CDR3 DNA: TGCGCCAGCAGTGATGGTGGGGGGGCCCAAAACAATGAGCAGTTCTTC. This translates into CASSDGGGAQNNEQFF.

The chain carries TRBV27 and TRBJ2-1, with 7 bases that match TRBD2. Germline CDR1 MNHEY, CDR2 SMNVEV (reference sequence). CDR3 length equals 15 residues. The junction had 7 bases not matched to a gene; V was cut back by 8 bases and J by 0 bases. The CDR3 DNA sequence: TGTGCCAGCGCCATCGGGGGGTCCTCCTACAATGAGCAGTTCTTC. It codes for CASAIGGSSYNEQFF.

Worth noting for this clone: The sample carries other DNA sequences with the same CDR3. The chain has TRBV19 and TRBJ1-2; 8 bases are a match to TRBD1. The trim removed 6 bases at V and 3 bases at J, leaving 3 bases unmatched. This CDR3 has 13 amino acids. The V gene's germline CDR1 is LNHDA and CDR2 SQIVND (reference sequence). This CDR3 is CASRDRVDYGYTF. CDR3 coding DNA: TGTGCCAGTAGGGACAGGGTTGACTATGGCTACACCTTC.

The chain has TRBV5-1 and TRBJ2-1; D is possibly TRBD1 (6 bases). Germline CDR1 reads SGHRS; CDR2 reads YFSETQ. The V end was cut by 4 bases, the J end by 6 bases, with 11 bases between. CDR3 length equals 13 residues. The DNA for the CDR3 is TGCGCCAGCAGCGGCGAAGGGGGCAATGAGCAGTTCTTC. Protein sequence: CASSGEGGNEQFF.

The V call is TRBV5-1, the J call TRBJ1-1, with D hard to call. Per germline, CDR1 SGHRS and CDR2 YFSETQ. V shed 4 bases and J shed 1 base, with 20 bases lying between them. The CDR3 runs 17 residues. The CDR3 is CASSRTRERLGNTEAFF. In DNA form, the CDR3 reads TGCGCCAGCAGCCGAACGCGTGAGCGTTTAGGGAACACTGAAGCTTTCTTT.

This clone has a handful of counts. This chain joins TRBV6-1 and TRBJ1-3; TRBD1 is a possible D gene (6 bases). This CDR3 comprises 15 residues. Germline CDR1 and CDR2: MNHNS and SASEGT. Trimming removed 2 bases at V and 0 bases at J, with 8 bases between. The CDR3 DNA sequence: TGTGCCAGCAGTGAACGGGACAACTCTGGAAACACCATATATTTT. Protein sequence: CASSERDNSGNTIYF.

This rearrangement joins TRBV4-1 to TRBJ2-3; the D gene is possibly TRBD2 (6 bases). Germline CDR1 and CDR2: MGHRA and YSYEKL. V gave up 4 bases and J gave up 4 bases, with 12 bases separating them. The CDR3 contains 14 residues. DNA for the CDR3: TGCGCCAGCAGCCCGACTAGGAGCGCAGATACGCAGTATTTT. Amino acid sequence: CASSPTRSADTQYF.

The CDR3 DNA follows: TGTGCCAGCACGTTCAACAGAAACTATGGCTACACCTTC. Its translation is CASTFNRNYGYTF. V is TRBV2 and J is TRBJ1-2, with D uncertain. This CDR3 comprises 13 residues. Germline loops: CDR1 SNHLY, CDR2 FYNNEI. V gave up 7 bases and J gave up 2 bases, with 11 bases separating them.

This clone was seen once. The CDR3 region has the DNA TGTGCCAGCATACTAGGCAGCGCCTACGAGCAGTACTTC. Translated, it gives CASILGSAYEQYF. The chain recombines TRBV2 with TRBJ2-7; a possible D gene is TRBD2 (5 bases). Germline loops: CDR1 SNHLY, CDR2 FYNNEI. The ends were cut back, 7 bases at V and 2 bases at J, with 12 bases in the middle. The CDR3 is made up of 13 amino acids.

V gene TRBV28 combines with J gene TRBJ1-1, with D possibly being TRBD1 (5 bases). This CDR3 has 13 amino acids. Trimming shortened V by 2 bases and J by 4 bases, and 8 bases separated the two germline ends. Germline V gene data show CDR1 as MDHEN and CDR2 as SYDVKM. CDR3 loop: CASSLQGGTEAFF. The CDR3 DNA is TGTGCCAGCAGTTTACAGGGAGGCACTGAAGCTTTCTTT.

The genes are TRBV29-1 and TRBJ1-3; D not resolved. Germline assignment: CDR1 SQVTM and CDR2 ANQGSEA. The V and J ends lost 2 bases and 4 bases respectively, with 12 bases between them. This CDR3 has 14 residues. The CDR3 DNA is TGCAGCGTTGAAACTGGACCGGGAGGAAACACCATATATTTT. Translation: CSVETGPGGNTIYF.

J is TRBJ1-4 and V is TRBV5-1; D remains unclear. CDR1 and CDR2 from the germline V gene are SGHRS and YFSETQ. This CDR3 comprises 12 residues. Trimming left V 7 bases short and J 4 bases short, with 8 bases between. Written as DNA, the CDR3 is TGCGCCAGCCGCGGAGATAATGAAAAACTGTTTTTT. This codes for CASRGDNEKLFF.

This chain uses TRBV2 with TRBJ1-3; tentative D call: TRBD1 (6 bases). CDR3 length: 14 amino acids. Trimming removed 5 bases at V and 8 bases at J, with 16 bases between. Germline values: CDR1 SNHLY, CDR2 FYNNEI. The CDR3 coding sequence is TGTGCCAGCAGTCAACAGGGAAGGGACGACACCATATATTTT. It translates to CASSQQGRDDTIYF.

The genes are TRBV7-6 and TRBJ1-4; tentatively, D is TRBD1 (6 bases). CDR3 length: 15 amino acids. V lost 5 bases to trimming and J lost 4 bases, with 14 bases between them. The germline gives CDR1 SGHVS, CDR2 FNYEAQ. The CDR3, as DNA: TGTGCCAGCAGCCCCGGACAGCCCTTTAATGAAAAACTGTTTTTT. Translation: CASSPGQPFNEKLFF.

V is TRBV9 and J is TRBJ1-1; D gene uncertain. V gave up 4 bases and J gave up 1 base, with 8 bases separating them. Per germline, CDR1 SGDLS and CDR2 YYNGEE. This CDR3 spans 13 amino acids. The CDR3 DNA follows: TGTGCCAGCAGCCGCGGGCCGAACACTGAAGCTTTCTTT. It specifies CASSRGPNTEAFF.

V usage is TRBV3-1 (or the pseudogene TRBV3-2) and J usage is TRBJ2-3; 8 bases fit TRBD2. This CDR3 is 16 amino acids long. V dropped 1 base and J dropped 6; count of bases not matched to a gene: 9. From germline, CDR1 is LGHDT and CDR2 YNNKEL (reference sequence). CDR3 coding DNA: TGTGCCAGCAGCCAAGTATCGAGCGGGGGACGCGATACGCAGTATTTT. It codes for CASSQVSSGGRDTQYF.

The chain has TRBV19 and TRBJ1-6; D uncertain. Germline V CDR1 and CDR2: LNHDA, SQIVND (reference sequence). V gave up 7 bases and J gave up 0 bases, with 10 bases separating them. The CDR3 is 15 residues long. The CDR3 loop is CASTRSSSYNSPLHF. CDR3 bases: TGTGCCAGTACCCGATCTAGCTCCTATAATTCACCCCTCCACTTT.